A single sample gave rise to the 24 T cell receptor beta chains below, sequenced in a study of T cells in Graves' hyperthyroidism and ophthalmopathy. TCR beta CDR3 regions were amplified from RNA transcripts. An initial round of RT-PCR targeting the TCR CDR3 relied on the HTBI primer set. Each CDR3 protein is one row after TCRdb ran MiXCR on the multiplex PCR reads. Of 450,000 to 600,000 distinct CDR3 sequences listed, just under 20% were seen once; the top ten hold about 50%. Sequencing was performed on blood. These receptors were collected from a man in his forties with Graves' ophthalmopathy.

This clonotype was seen at least ten times. The CDR3 DNA sequence: TGTGCCAGCAGCCCCAGGGGTCACACCGGGGAGCTGTTTTTT. As protein: CASSPRGHTGELFF. This sequence joins TRBV11-2 and TRBJ2-2, with D maybe TRBD1 (6 bases). The length of the CDR3 is 14 residues. Germline CDR1 SGHAT, CDR2 FQNNGV. V lost 5 bases, J lost 3 bases, and 10 bases lay in between.

This chain links TRBV30 with TRBJ2-7, with D maybe TRBD1 (6 bases). CDR3 length: 12 amino acids. CDR1 GTSNPN and CDR2 SVGIG come from the germline V gene (reference sequence). Trimming shortened V by 6 bases and J by 0 bases, and 9 bases separated the two germline ends. The CDR3 nucleotides are TGTGCCTGTGACAGGAGCTCCTACGAGCAGTACTTC. It translates to CACDRSSYEQYF.

The chain employs TRBV4-1 and TRBJ2-2; D gene unclear. CDR1 and CDR2 from the germline V gene are MGHRA and YSYEKL. V dropped 1 base and J dropped 6 bases, with 9 bases sitting between them. CDR3 length: 14 amino acids. CDR3 sequence (DNA): TGCGCCAGCAGCCAAGTAGGGTCTTCCGGGGAGCTGTTTTTT. Translation gives CASSQVGSSGELFF.

This chain connects TRBV19 to TRBJ2-7, with D maybe TRBD1 (5 bases). V dropped 5 bases and J dropped 2 bases, with 13 bases sitting between them. CDR1 and CDR2 from the germline V gene are LNHDA and SQIVND (reference sequence). The CDR3 runs to 14 residues. CDR3: CASSPQLGPYEQYF. CDR3 coding DNA: TGTGCCAGTAGTCCTCAGTTGGGGCCCTACGAGCAGTACTTC.

The rearrangement joins TRBV5-5 to TRBJ1-2, with TRBD1 matching 7 bases. The CDR3 has 15 amino acids. The V segment lost 0 bases and the J segment 8 bases; nucleotides outside the gene matches: 10. CDR1 is SGHKS and CDR2 is YYEKEE in the germline V gene (reference sequence). CDR3 DNA sequence: TGTGCCAGCAGCTTGGACCAACAGGGGTTTGGCGGCTACACCTTC. Amino acid sequence: CASSLDQQGFGGYTF.

The genes are TRBV2 and TRBJ2-5; 11 bases agree with TRBD2. Germline lookup yields CDR1 SNHLY and CDR2 FYNNEI. V lost 5 bases and J lost 5; bases outside the gene matches: 7. This CDR3 has 15 residues. This chain's CDR3 is CASSILAGVLETQYF. CDR3 DNA sequence: TGTGCCAGCAGTATACTAGCGGGAGTTTTGGAGACCCAGTACTTC.

This clonotype has just a few counts. At one end the junction does not follow the germline gene, possibly because of a read error. The chain couples TRBV11-2 to TRBJ2-3; the D gene could be TRBD1 or TRBD2 (6 bases each). The CDR3 length is 16 residues. From germline, CDR1 is SGHAT and CDR2 FQNNGV. The CDR3 bases are TGTGCCGGCAGCTTGGGGGCTAGCGTTAGCACAGATACGCAGTATTTT. Protein: CAGSLGASVSTDTQYF. The full variable domain, with the rest looked up from reference TRBV11-2 and TRBJ2-3, is EAGVAQSPRYKIIEKRQSVAFWCNPISGHATLYWYQQILGQGPKLLIQFQNNGVVDDSQLPKDRFSAERLKGVDSTLKIQPAKLEDSAVYLCAGSLGASVSTDTQYFGPGTRLTVL.

The chain is built from TRBV3-1 and TRBJ2-1; unclear D gene. Germline V lookup: CDR1 LGHDT, CDR2 YNNKEL (reference sequence). The CDR3 runs to 15 residues. V was pared by 5 bases and J by 5 bases, with 16 bases between. CDR3 nucleotides: TGTGCCAGCAGCGAACCGGGTCCCCGGGACAATGAGCAGTTCTTC. This encodes CASSEPGPRDNEQFF.

This chain links TRBV6-2 or TRBV6-3 with TRBJ1-5; D remains ambiguous. V was cut by 0 bases and J by 0 bases, with 15 bases left in between. The CDR3 loop spans 18 amino acids. CDR1 and CDR2 (germline): MNHEY, SVGEGT. CDR3 DNA: TGTGCCAGCAGTTACTCGAGTGGCTCTGGGATTAGCAATCAGCCCCAGCATTTT. Its protein product is CASSYSSGSGISNQPQHF.

This rearrangement joins TRBV7-8 to TRBJ1-5; no firm D call. Trimming took off 4 bases at V and 1 base at J, with 14 bases between the two ends. CDR1 and CDR2 (germline): SGHVS, FQNEAQ. The CDR3 is 16 amino acids. The CDR3 here is CASSSRRFRSNQPQHF. Here the CDR3 DNA reads TGTGCCAGCAGCTCTAGACGGTTTCGCAGCAATCAGCCCCAGCATTTT.

There are many counts of this clonotype. The rearrangement links TRBV6-1 to TRBJ2-7; D gene uncertain. Trimming left V 2 bases short and J 7 bases short, with 18 bases between. Germline V gives CDR1 MNHNS, CDR2 SASEGT. This CDR3 has 15 amino acids. The CDR3 region has the DNA TGTGCCAGCAGTGAACTTACCCCCCCCGTACGGGAGCAGTACTTC. Its translation: CASSELTPPVREQYF.

This chain joins TRBV7-3 and TRBJ2-1; 14 bases map to TRBD2. Trimming took 1 base from V and 7 from J; bases not matched to a gene: 6. The CDR3 is 17 residues long. Germline V gives CDR1 SGHTA, CDR2 FQGTGA. The CDR3 reads CASSLRVGLAGANEQFF. The CDR3 nucleotides are TGTGCCAGCAGCTTAAGGGTGGGACTAGCGGGAGCGAATGAGCAGTTCTTC.

This clonotype was found many times. The rearrangement links TRBV7-9 to TRBJ1-5, with a weak D call TRBD1 (6 bases). Germline V gene data show CDR1 as SEHNR and CDR2 as FQNEAQ (reference sequence). This CDR3 has 17 amino acids. The V and J ends lost 2 bases and 3 bases respectively, with 17 bases between them. CDR3 sequence (DNA): TGTGCCAGCAGCTTATTTAGAGGACAGACCAACAATCAGCCCCAGCATTTT. Translated: CASSLFRGQTNNQPQHF.

A remark on this clonotype: With a much larger clone just one base away, this may be a read error. No conserved phenylalanine or tryptophan is present at the end of the CDR3, so a read error is the likely explanation. V usage is TRBV11-2 and J usage is TRBJ1-2; a possible D gene is TRBD1 (6 bases). V lost 1 base and J lost 6, with 12 bases in between. The germline V gene has CDR1 SGHAT and CDR2 FQNNGV. This CDR3 is built from 14 residues. Here the CDR3 DNA reads TGTGCCAGCAGCTTAGTGGTTCAGGGGCATGGCTACACCCTC. Protein: CASSLVVQGHGYTL.

The chain couples TRBV5-1 to TRBJ2-3; 12 nucleotides align to TRBD2. V trimming: 4 bases; J trimming: 3 bases; junction bases outside the gene matches: 15. CDR1 SGHRS and CDR2 YFSETQ come from the germline V gene. This CDR3 has 19 residues. CDR3 sequence reads: CASSPEGGLAGIITDTQYF. The CDR3 DNA sequence: TGCGCCAGCAGCCCCGAGGGTGGACTAGCGGGGATAATAACAGATACGCAGTATTTT.

This clonotype was seen repeatedly, ten times or more. The rearrangement joins TRBV5-1 to TRBJ1-5, with D unclear. V shed 4 bases and J shed 1 base, with 3 bases lying between them. The CDR3 contains 12 residues. Germline V gene lookup returns CDR1 SGHRS and CDR2 YFSETQ. The DNA for the CDR3 is TGCGCCAGCAGCCACAGCAATCAGCCCCAGCATTTT. This codes for CASSHSNQPQHF.

This clonotype was found a few times. The chain carries TRBV27 and TRBJ2-1, with D possibly matching TRBD1 (6 bases). Germline values: CDR1 MNHEY, CDR2 SMNVEV (reference sequence). This CDR3 spans 17 amino acids. V was pared by 3 bases and J by 2 bases, with 17 bases between. The CDR3 bases are TGTGCCAGCAGTTTTATTCCCGGGACACCAACCTACAATGAGCAGTTCTTC. Its translation is CASSFIPGTPTYNEQFF.

The V gene is TRBV20-1, the J gene TRBJ2-3, with TRBD2 matching 8 bases. This CDR3 is built from 17 residues. V lost 2 bases, J lost 6 bases, and 16 bases stayed unmatched. Germline lookup yields CDR1 DFQATT and CDR2 SNEGSKA (reference sequence). CDR3 in DNA: TGCAGTGCTAGACCCGTAAGCGGGGGCCTTATTTCGGATACGCAGTATTTT. Protein product: CSARPVSGGLISDTQYF.

V gene TRBV18 combines with J gene TRBJ2-1; 8 nucleotides agree with TRBD1. V was pared by 0 bases and J by 2 bases, with 6 bases of the junction left unmatched. The length of the CDR3 is 17 residues. Germline-derived CDR1 and CDR2 are KGHSH and LQKENI. The CDR3 sequence: CASSPPIGQGAYNEQFF. The CDR3 coding sequence is TGTGCCAGCTCACCACCGATCGGACAGGGAGCCTACAATGAGCAGTTCTTC.

This clonotype was detected a few times. The chain couples TRBV5-1 to TRBJ2-5; D not resolved. Trimming removed 3 bases from V and 7 bases from J, with 10 bases in between. CDR1 is SGHRS and CDR2 is YFSETQ in the germline V gene. CDR3 size: 12 residues. CDR3 sequence: CASSSSPGTQYF. The CDR3 bases are TGCGCCAGCAGCTCCTCCCCCGGGACCCAGTACTTC.

This clonotype was detected many times. The chain recombines TRBV11-2 with TRBJ2-1; D may correspond to TRBD1 or TRBD2 (5 bases each). The germline V gene encodes CDR1 SGHAT and CDR2 FQNNGV. V was cut by 5 bases and J by 0 bases, with 11 bases left in between. CDR3 length equals 15 residues. The CDR3 DNA follows: TGTGCCAGCAGCCCCGGGACGGTCTCCTACAATGAGCAGTTCTTC. This gives the protein CASSPGTVSYNEQFF.

In regard to this clonotype: With a much larger clone just one base away, this may be a read error. The missing conserved phenylalanine or tryptophan at the end of this CDR3 makes a read error likely. The chain joins TRBV7-8 to TRBJ2-6; 7 nucleotides agree with TRBD1. The germline V gene encodes CDR1 SGHVS and CDR2 FQNEAQ. The CDR3 is 17 amino acids. The V and J ends lost 3 bases and 0 bases, in that order; junction bases with no gene match: 5. Here the CDR3 reads CASSFVYRGSGANVLTS. The CDR3, as DNA: TGTGCCAGCAGCTTCGTCTACAGGGGCTCTGGGGCCAACGTCCTGACTTCC.

This clonotype has more than one count but fewer than ten. The rearrangement links TRBV29-1 to TRBJ2-2; 7 nucleotides line up with TRBD2. The CDR3 has 15 residues. Germline V gene sequence: CDR1 SQVTM, CDR2 ANQGSEA. J lost 2 bases, V lost 6 bases, and 9 bases had no gene match. The CDR3 region has the DNA TGCAGCGTCCAGAGCGGGAATCTCAACACCGGGGAGCTGTTTTTT. It is translated as CSVQSGNLNTGELFF.

This clonotype has ten or more counts. This chain joins TRBV12-3 or TRBV12-4 and TRBJ2-7; a weak D match, TRBD1 (5 bases). Trimming took off 3 bases at V and 0 bases at J, with 18 bases between the two ends. The length of the CDR3 is 17 residues. CDR3 region: CASSLKGAGRSSYEQYF. The CDR3 DNA reads as TGTGCCAGCAGTTTGAAAGGGGCCGGTCGGAGCTCCTACGAGCAGTACTTC.